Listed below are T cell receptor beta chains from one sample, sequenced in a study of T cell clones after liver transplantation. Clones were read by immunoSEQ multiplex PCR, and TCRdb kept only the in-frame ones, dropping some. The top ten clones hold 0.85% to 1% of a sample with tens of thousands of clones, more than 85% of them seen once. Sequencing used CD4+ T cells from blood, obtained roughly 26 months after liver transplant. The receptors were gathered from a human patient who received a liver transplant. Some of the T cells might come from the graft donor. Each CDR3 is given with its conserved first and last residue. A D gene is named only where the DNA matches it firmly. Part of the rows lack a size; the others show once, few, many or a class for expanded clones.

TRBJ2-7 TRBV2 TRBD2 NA TGTGCCAGCAGGACCGGGACTATTTCTTCCGAGCAGTACTTC CASRTGTISSEQYF
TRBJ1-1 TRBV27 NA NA TGTGCCAGCAGTTCTCAGGGGAAGCGCACTGAAGCTTTCTTT CASSSQGKRTEAFF
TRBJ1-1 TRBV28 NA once TGTGCCAGCAGATGGGGGAACACTGAAGCTTTCTTT CASRWGNTEAFF
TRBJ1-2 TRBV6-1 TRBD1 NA TGTGCCCTCTCCCGGGACAGGGGGCAGGGCTACACCTTC CALSRDRGQGYTF
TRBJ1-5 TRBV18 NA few TGTGCCAGCTCTCCAGGGTCCGGTCAGCCCCAGCATTTT CASSPGSGQPQHF
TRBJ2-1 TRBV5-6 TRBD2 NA TGTGCCAGCAGCCCACGACTAGCGTCGGCCCATGAGCAGTTCTTC CASSPRLASAHEQFF
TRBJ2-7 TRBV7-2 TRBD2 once TGTGCCAGCAGCGGGCTTTGGGGAGGGCCCGACGAGCAGTACTTC CASSGLWGGPDEQYF
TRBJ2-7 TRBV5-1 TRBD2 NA TGCGCCAGCAGCTTACTAGCGGGAGGGCTTTACTACGAGCAGTACTTC CASSLLAGGLYYEQYF
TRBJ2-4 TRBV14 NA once TGTGCCAGCAGCCACGGGTCTGGTCTGGCCAAAAACATTCAGTACTTC CASSHGSGLAKNIQYF
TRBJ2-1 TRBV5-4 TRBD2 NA TGTGCCAGCAGCCCGGCCTACGGGACTAGCTTCTACAATGAGCAGTTCTTC CASSPAYGTSFYNEQFF
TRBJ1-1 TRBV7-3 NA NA TGTGCCAGCAGCTTAAGGGCGAACACTGAAGCTTTCTTT CASSLRANTEAFF
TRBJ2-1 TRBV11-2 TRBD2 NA TGTGCCAGCACCGGGGAGGGTTGGTCCAATGAGCAGTTCTTC CASTGEGWSNEQFF